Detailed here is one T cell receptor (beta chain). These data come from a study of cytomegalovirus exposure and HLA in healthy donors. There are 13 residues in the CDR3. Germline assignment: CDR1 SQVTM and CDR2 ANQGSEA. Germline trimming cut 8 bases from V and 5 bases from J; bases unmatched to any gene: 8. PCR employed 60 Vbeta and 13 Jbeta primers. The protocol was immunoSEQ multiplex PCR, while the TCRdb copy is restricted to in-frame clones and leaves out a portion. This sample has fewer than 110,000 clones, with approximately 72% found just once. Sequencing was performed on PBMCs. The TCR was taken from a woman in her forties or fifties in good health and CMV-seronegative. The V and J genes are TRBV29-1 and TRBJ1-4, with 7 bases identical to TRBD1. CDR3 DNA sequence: TGCAGCTGTGGCGGCAGGGGGAATGAAAAACTGTTTTTT. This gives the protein CSCGGRGNEKLFF.